This TCR beta chain was captured in a study of CXCR3-negative and CXCR3-positive naive CD8 T cells. The CDR3 covers 14 residues. In germline, CDR1 is SGHRS, CDR2 YFSETQ. In preparing the TRB cDNA libraries, 5' RACE with UMI labels was used. TCRdb re-called the 5' RACE reads and shows each CDR3 protein once, DNA omitted. Its table records about 41,000 distinct CDR3 sequences. The chain recombines TRBV5-1 with TRBJ2-7. The TCR originated in a human donor in good health. Some clones in this sample may be carry-over from other donors' samples. Sequencing was carried out using naive CXCR3- CD8+ T cells from blood. Stated subset: CD45RO-CCR7+CD27+CD95- naive CD8+ T cells lacking CXCR3 (TNR3-). CDR3 region: CASSLASNSYEQYF.